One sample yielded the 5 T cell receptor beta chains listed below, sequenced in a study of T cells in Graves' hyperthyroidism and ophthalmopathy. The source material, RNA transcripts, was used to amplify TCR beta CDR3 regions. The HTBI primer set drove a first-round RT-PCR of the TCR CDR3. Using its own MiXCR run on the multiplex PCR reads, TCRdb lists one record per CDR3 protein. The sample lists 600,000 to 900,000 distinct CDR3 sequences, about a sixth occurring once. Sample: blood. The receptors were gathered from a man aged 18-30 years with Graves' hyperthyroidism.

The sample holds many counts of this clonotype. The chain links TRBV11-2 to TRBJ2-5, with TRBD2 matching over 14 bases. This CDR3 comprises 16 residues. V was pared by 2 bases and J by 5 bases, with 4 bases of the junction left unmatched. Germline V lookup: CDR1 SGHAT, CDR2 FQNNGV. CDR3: CASSLRLAGGTETQYF. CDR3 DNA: TGTGCCAGCAGCTTACGACTAGCGGGAGGGACGGAGACCCAGTACTTC. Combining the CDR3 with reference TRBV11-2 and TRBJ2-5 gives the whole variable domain EAGVAQSPRYKIIEKRQSVAFWCNPISGHATLYWYQQILGQGPKLLIQFQNNGVVDDSQLPKDRFSAERLKGVDSTLKIQPAKLEDSAVYLCASSLRLAGGTETQYFGPGTRLLVL.

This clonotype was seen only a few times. Here the CDR3 reads CASSLGLAEAYEQYF. The DNA for the CDR3 is TGCGCCAGCAGCTTGGGACTAGCGGAGGCCTACGAGCAGTACTTC. This rearrangement joins TRBV5-1 to TRBJ2-7; 9 nucleotides agree with TRBD2. Germline V gene sequence: CDR1 SGHRS, CDR2 YFSETQ. The CDR3 is 15 amino acids. Losses at the gene ends were 0 bases for V and 2 bases for J; bases not matched to a gene: 3.

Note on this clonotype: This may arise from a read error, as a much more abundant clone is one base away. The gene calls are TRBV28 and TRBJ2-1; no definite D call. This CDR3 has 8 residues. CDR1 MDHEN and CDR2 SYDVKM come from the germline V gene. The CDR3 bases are TGTTCCTGCAATGAGCAGTTCTTC. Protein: CSCNEQFF.

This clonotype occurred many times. The CDR3 DNA reads as TGTGCCAGCAGCGATCACAGGGGGGCTAGAAAGGGAGGGCCCTACGAGCAGTACTTC. Its protein is CASSDHRGARKGGPYEQYF. This rearrangement joins TRBV2 to TRBJ2-7; a weak D match, TRBD1 (8 bases). The germline CDR1 and CDR2 sequences are SNHLY and FYNNEI. This CDR3 spans 19 amino acids. V gave up 6 bases and J gave up 2 bases, with 29 bases separating them. The variable domain in full, completed from reference TRBV2 and TRBJ2-7, reads EPEVTQTPSHQVTQMGQEVILRCVPISNHLYFYWYRQILGQKVEFLVSFYNNEISEKSEIFDDQFSVERPDGSNFTLKIRSTKLEDSAMYFCASSDHRGARKGGPYEQYFGPGTRLTVT.

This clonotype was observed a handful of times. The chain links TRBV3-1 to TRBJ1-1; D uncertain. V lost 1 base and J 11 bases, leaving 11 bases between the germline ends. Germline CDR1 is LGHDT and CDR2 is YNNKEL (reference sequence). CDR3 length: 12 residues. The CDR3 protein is CASSQGTPAAFF. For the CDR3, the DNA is TGTGCCAGCAGCCAAGGGACCCCCGCGGCTTTCTTT.